These T cell receptor beta chains were read from a single sample in a study of blood T cell repertoires in COVID-19. Assay used: immunoSEQ multiplex PCR; TCRdb lists only in-frame clones, some missing. Seen here are 140,000 or so clones, roughly 84% observed once, and the top ten hold under 5.5%. The sequencing sample was made of peripheral blood. Receptor source: a human donor in a cohort sampled during active COVID-19. Both conserved end residues are part of each CDR3. The order of the fields is clone size, V gene, J gene, D gene, CDR3 protein, CDR3 DNA. D genes are given only for firm matches. Not every row has a clone size; where given, it reads once, few, many or a size class.

NA	TRBV21-1	TRBJ2-1	NA	CASSKGGSRGSMFYNEQFF	TGTGCCAGCAGCAAAGGGGGGTCTCGGGGGTCTATGTTCTACAATGAGCAGTTCTTC
NA	TRBV4-1	TRBJ1-5	NA	CASSHRVSNQPQHF	TGCGCCAGCAGCCATCGGGTGTCGAATCAGCCCCAGCATTTT
NA	TRBV5-5	TRBJ1-4	NA	CASSFRAPNEKLFF	TGTGCCAGCAGCTTCAGGGCTCCTAATGAAAAACTGTTTTTT
NA	TRBV6-1	TRBJ2-7	TRBD1	CASSEIQGANYEQYF	TGTGCCAGCAGTGAAATTCAGGGGGCGAACTACGAGCAGTACTTC
few	TRBV15	TRBJ1-5	NA	CATSRAGREAQPQHF	TGTGCCACCAGCAGAGCCGGCAGGGAGGCTCAGCCCCAGCATTTT
NA	TRBV19	TRBJ2-5	NA	CASSIDLKGIKTQYF	TGTGCCAGTAGTATAGATCTTAAGGGGATTAAGACCCAGTACTTC
NA	TRBV5-1	TRBJ2-3	TRBD2	CASSRGLAAPTDTQYF	TGCGCCAGCAGCCGTGGCCTAGCGGCTCCCACAGATACGCAGTATTTT
NA	TRBV11-2	TRBJ1-2	TRBD1	CASSSSLKGGVAGYTF	TGTGCCAGCAGCTCTAGTCTGAAAGGGGGCGTTGCTGGCTACACCTTC
NA	TRBV2	TRBJ2-7	TRBD2	CASSREAGSYEQYF	TGTGCCAGCTCTCGGGAGGCGGGTTCCTACGAGCAGTACTTC
NA	TRBV30	TRBJ1-6	NA	CAWVGGANSPLHF	TGTGCCTGGGTCGGGGGGGCTAATTCACCCCTCCACTTT
NA	TRBV7-9	TRBJ2-2	NA	CASSLRVVGGTGELFF	TGTGCCAGCAGCTTGAGAGTTGTGGGGGGCACCGGGGAGCTGTTTTTT
NA	TRBV2	TRBJ1-6	TRBD1	CASTIEDRAAPLHF	TGTGCCAGCACTATAGAGGACAGGGCAGCACCCCTCCACTTT
NA	TRBV6-7	TRBJ2-7	NA	CASSYRQGLGEQYF	TGTGCCAGCAGTTACCGGCAGGGTTTGGGAGAGCAGTACTTC
once	TRBV5-1	TRBJ2-3	TRBD1	CASQGWGQQTDTQYF	TGCGCCAGCCAGGGTTGGGGACAGCAAACAGATACGCAGTATTTT
NA	TRBV5-1	TRBJ2-7	TRBD1	CASSHGTGRYEQYF	TGCGCCAGCAGCCACGGGACAGGGCGGTACGAGCAGTACTTC
few	TRBV5-1	TRBJ1-2	NA	CASSLALDSYGYTF	TGCGCCAGCAGCCTCGCTCTCGACAGCTATGGCTACACCTTC
NA	TRBV9	TRBJ2-5	TRBD1	CASSVTGTGEETQYF	TGTGCCAGCAGCGTTACCGGGACAGGGGAAGAGACCCAGTACTTC
NA	TRBV28	TRBJ1-6	TRBD1	CASSFLPGQGNSPLHF	TGTGCCAGCAGTTTTCTTCCAGGACAGGGTAATTCACCCCTCCACTTT
NA	TRBV3-1/TRBV3-2	TRBJ1-2	TRBD1	CASSQEAGGYSGYTF	TGTGCCAGCAGCCAAGAGGCAGGGGGCTATAGTGGCTACACCTTC
NA	TRBV11-2	TRBJ2-1	NA	CASSLDHGPLSVEQFF	TGTGCCAGCAGCTTAGATCATGGGCCCCTCAGTGTCGAGCAGTTCTTC
once	TRBV30	TRBJ1-6	NA	CAWTTVEGANSPLHF	TGTGCTTGGACCACGGTAGAGGGCGCAAATTCACCCCTCCACTTT
NA	TRBV24-1	TRBJ2-1	TRBD1	CATSDTGTVSYNEQFF	TGTGCCACCAGTGACACAGGGACAGTTTCCTACAATGAGCAGTTCTTC
NA	TRBV4-1	TRBJ1-5	NA	CASSQDRGNQPQHF	TGCGCCAGCAGCCAAGATCGCGGCAATCAGCCCCAGCATTTT
NA	TRBV24-1	TRBJ1-3	NA	CATAGTAGGTIYF	TGTGCCACCGCCGGGACGGCCGGGGGCACCATATATTTT
NA	TRBV24-1	TRBJ2-1	TRBD2	CATSDFTSGIGNEQFF	TGTGCCACCAGTGATTTTACTAGCGGGATTGGCAATGAGCAGTTCTTC
few	TRBV18	TRBJ2-6	NA	CASSSQGLLGKSWWSGANVLTF	TGTGCCAGCTCATCCCAGGGGCTTTTAGGCAAATCCTGGTGGTCTGGGGCCAACGTCCTGACTTTC
NA	TRBV6-5	TRBJ1-2	NA	CASSREGGANYGYTF	TGTGCCAGCAGTCGGGAGGGGGGAGCTAACTATGGCTACACCTTC
NA	TRBV7-9	TRBJ1-1	NA	CASSSGWGTEAFF	TGTGCCAGCAGCTCAGGGTGGGGCACTGAAGCTTTCTTT
few	TRBV7-2	TRBJ2-7	NA	CASSLATYEQYF	TGTGCCAGCAGCTTGGCCACCTACGAGCAGTACTTC
NA	TRBV2	TRBJ2-2	TRBD2	CASSLAGNTGELLF	TGTGCCAGCAGTTTAGCGGGGAACACCGGGGAGCTGCTTTTT
NA	TRBV5-6	TRBJ2-7	TRBD2	CASSSSGGADEQYF	TGTGCCAGCAGCAGTAGCGGGGGGGCCGATGAGCAGTACTTC
NA	TRBV10-3	TRBJ2-5	TRBD2	CATREAQETQYF	TGTGCCACACGGGAGGCACAAGAGACCCAGTACTTC
NA	TRBV2	TRBJ2-1	TRBD2	CASTEENSGSGNNEQFF	TGTGCCAGCACGGAAGAAAACAGCGGGAGTGGCAACAATGAGCAGTTCTTC
NA	TRBV27	TRBJ2-1	TRBD2	CASSLSGLEVHNEQFF	TGTGCCAGCAGTTTATCGGGACTAGAGGTCCACAATGAGCAGTTCTTC
NA	TRBV7-9	TRBJ2-5	TRBD1	CASHWGQGAKETQYF	TGTGCCAGCCACTGGGGTCAGGGGGCAAAAGAGACCCAGTACTTC
NA	TRBV5-4	TRBJ2-3	NA	CASSLVALTDTQYF	TGTGCCAGCAGCTTGGTGGCCCTCACAGATACGCAGTATTTT
once	TRBV6-5	TRBJ1-1	NA	CASRPPGGDTEAFF	TGTGCCAGCAGACCCCCCGGGGGGGACACTGAAGCTTTCTTT
NA	TRBV21-1	TRBJ2-7	NA	CASSKGPGRREQYF	TGTGCCAGCAGCAAAGGACCAGGCCGTCGGGAGCAGTACTTC
NA	TRBV2	TRBJ2-1	TRBD2	CASTETTSGGRYNEQFF	TGTGCCAGCACCGAGACCACTAGCGGGGGACGATACAATGAGCAGTTCTTC
NA	TRBV15	TRBJ2-1	NA	CATRQGGSYNEQFF	TGTGCCACCCGGCAGGGGGGCTCCTACAATGAGCAGTTCTTC
NA	TRBV19	TRBJ1-1	NA	CASSIAPNTEAFF	TGTGCCAGTAGTATCGCGCCTAACACTGAAGCTTTCTTT
NA	TRBV6-5	TRBJ2-3	NA	CASRRGETDTQYF	TGTGCCAGCCGCAGGGGCGAGACAGATACGCAGTATTTT
NA	TRBV11-2	TRBJ2-5	NA	CASSPSRREWETQYF	TGTGCCAGCAGCCCAAGTAGGCGGGAATGGGAGACCCAGTACTTC
NA	TRBV7-6	TRBJ2-5	TRBD2	CASSKRTSAQETQYF	TGTGCCAGCAGCAAACGGACTAGCGCCCAAGAGACCCAGTACTTC
NA	TRBV12-3/TRBV12-4	TRBJ2-3	NA	CASRSRLFSEHF	TGTGCCAGCAGATCCCGACTGTTCTCAGAGCATTTT
NA	TRBV12-3/TRBV12-4	TRBJ2-5	NA	CASSFGGSETQYF	TGTGCCAGCTCGTTCGGGGGTTCGGAGACCCAGTACTTC
NA	TRBV6-5	TRBJ2-3	TRBD2	CASTSGRARTDTQYF	TGTGCCAGCACAAGCGGGAGGGCCCGGACAGATACGCAGTATTTT
NA	TRBV7-3	TRBJ2-3	TRBD1	CASSPYTSQGWADTQYF	TGTGCCAGCAGCCCCTACACGTCACAGGGGTGGGCAGATACGCAGTATTTT